The next 20 T cell receptor beta chains were all read from a single sample in a study of OX40 agonist ivuxolimab in advanced cancers. Clones were sequenced by immunoSEQ multiplex PCR, and TCRdb holds only the in-frame ones, with some missing. The sample carries around 72,000 clones, approximately 78% recorded once. Material: CD4+ or CD8+ T cells sorted from blood, obtained in a trial of the OX40 agonist ivuxolimab. Receptors originate from an adult with an advanced solid tumor such as melanoma, head and neck, liver or kidney cancer.

The rearrangement links TRBV6-1 to TRBJ1-2; 7 bases fit TRBD1. Germline CDR1 MNHNS, CDR2 SASEGT. The CDR3 covers 14 residues. Trimming at V came to 9 bases and at J to 4 bases, leaving 11 bases not matched to a gene. CDR3 sequence reads: CASQTRGPFYGYTF. CDR3 nucleotide sequence: TGTGCCAGTCAGACAAGGGGGCCCTTCTATGGCTACACCTTC.

This clone was counted a single time. The V gene is TRBV5-1, the J gene TRBJ1-2, with a weak D call TRBD1 (5 bases). In germline, CDR1 is SGHRS, CDR2 YFSETQ. The CDR3 extends over 14 amino acids. V was clipped by 0 bases and J by 8 bases, with 14 bases between them. The CDR3 reads CASSLAYPGEGYTF. In nucleotides, the CDR3 is TGCGCCAGCAGCTTGGCCTACCCGGGGGAGGGCTACACCTTC.

The chain carries TRBV7-2 and TRBJ1-1; TRBD1 matches 7 bases. There are 13 residues in the CDR3. Germline V gene sequence: CDR1 SGHTA, CDR2 FQGNSA. Trimming at V came to 5 bases and at J to 7 bases, leaving 7 bases not matched to a gene. CDR3 amino acids: CASSRDRVGEAFF. For the CDR3, the DNA is TGTGCCAGCAGCCGGGACAGAGTAGGTGAAGCTTTCTTT.

This clone turned up a few times. CDR3 in amino acids: CASSQAGQQQFF. The DNA of the CDR3 is TGTGCCAGCAGCCAAGCCGGACAGCAGCAGTTCTTC. The genes are TRBV14 and TRBJ2-1; D may be TRBD1 (6 bases). Deletions cut 1 base from V and 11 bases from J, with 9 bases between. Germline V gene sequence: CDR1 SGHDN, CDR2 FVKESK. This CDR3 contains 12 residues.

The chain combines TRBV5-1 with TRBJ1-2, with 7 nucleotides matching TRBD1. The CDR3 loop spans 14 amino acids. Looked up from germline, CDR1 is SGHRS and CDR2 is YFSETQ. V shed 4 bases, J shed 5 bases, and the junction held 8 bases outside the gene matches. This CDR3 is CASSAGQVHYGYTF. CDR3 in DNA: TGCGCCAGCAGCGCCGGACAGGTACATTATGGCTACACCTTC.

A single count supports this clone. DNA of the CDR3: TGTGCCAGTACCCGACTAGCGGGAGGGCCCGAGACCCAGTACTTC. Translation gives CASTRLAGGPETQYF. V usage is TRBV19 and J usage is TRBJ2-5, with 14 positions matching TRBD2. With V trimmed by 7 bases and J by 5 bases, 6 bases remained unmatched. Germline V gives CDR1 LNHDA, CDR2 SQIVND (reference sequence). CDR3 length: 15 residues. Using reference TRBV19 and TRBJ2-5 for the parts outside the CDR3, the full variable domain is DGGITQSPKYLFRKEGQNVTLSCEQNLNHDAMYWYRQDPGQGLRLIYYSQIVNDFQKGDIAEGYSVSREKKESFPLTVTSAQKNPTAFYLCASTRLAGGPETQYFGPGTRLLVL.

This rearrangement joins TRBV4-1 to TRBJ1-4, with D possibly TRBD1 on 5 matching bases. The length of the CDR3 is 15 residues. The germline CDR1 and CDR2 sequences are MGHRA and YSYEKL. The germline V and J ends were trimmed by 2 bases and 4 bases, with 11 bases remaining between them. The CDR3 DNA sequence: TGCGCCAGCAGCCAAAGTGGGACGGGTAATGAAAAACTGTTTTTT. Translation gives CASSQSGTGNEKLFF.

A few counts support this clone. CDR3 loop: CASSSLKTVNYGYTF. CDR3 DNA: TGTGCCAGCAGCTCCCTGAAGACAGTCAACTATGGCTACACCTTC. The rearrangement uses TRBV13 and TRBJ1-2; a possible D gene is TRBD1 (5 bases). Germline CDR1 reads PRHDT; CDR2 reads FYEKMQ (reference sequence). Deletions cut 4 bases from V and 2 bases from J, with 14 bases between. The length of the CDR3 is 15 residues.

The chain has TRBV11-2 and TRBJ2-7; D may be TRBD1 or TRBD2 (5 bases each). There are 12 residues in the CDR3. With 0 bases removed from V and 6 bases from J, the gap between germline ends came to 6 bases. Germline V gene sequence: CDR1 SGHAT, CDR2 FQNNGV. The CDR3 bases are TGTGCCAGCAGCTTAGATGGGGGCGAGCAGTACGTC. Its translation: CASSLDGGEQYV.

The chain carries TRBV11-3 and TRBJ2-3; maybe TRBD2 (5 bases). The CDR3 consists of 13 residues. Deletions cut 5 bases from V and 2 bases from J, with 8 bases between. Germline V lookup: CDR1 SGHNT, CDR2 YENEEA. As DNA, the CDR3 is TGTGCCAGCAGCCCGGGGTTCACAGATACGCAGTATTTT. This translates into CASSPGFTDTQYF.

This clone was seen a handful of times. The rearrangement uses TRBV4-1 and TRBJ2-5; D may be TRBD2 (7 bases). Germline assignment: CDR1 MGHRA and CDR2 YSYEKL. The CDR3 runs to 15 residues. The V gene lost 4 bases and the J gene lost 1 base, with 13 bases spanning the gap. The CDR3 loop reads CASSPRGGPQETQYF. The CDR3 DNA reads as TGCGCCAGCAGCCCAAGGGGGGGGCCCCAAGAGACCCAGTACTTC.

The gene calls are TRBV5-1 and TRBJ1-3; 9 bases fit TRBD1. The V gene's germline CDR1 is SGHRS and CDR2 YFSETQ. The CDR3 spans 16 residues. V gave up 4 bases and J gave up 4 bases; unmatched junction bases: 9. In DNA, the CDR3 is TGCGCCAGCAGCCTAAACGGACAGGGGAAAGGAAACACCATATATTTT. Its translation: CASSLNGQGKGNTIYF.

The chain is built from TRBV18 and TRBJ1-1; D is unclear. The CDR3 has 15 residues. Trimming took 0 bases from V and 6 from J, leaving 14 bases between them. Germline-derived CDR1 and CDR2 are KGHSH and LQKENI. The CDR3 sequence is CASSPPAAPRAEAFF. In DNA, the CDR3 is TGTGCCAGCTCACCACCGGCAGCCCCACGCGCTGAAGCTTTCTTT. Full variable domain (missing parts from reference TRBV18 and TRBJ1-1): NAGVMQNPRHLVRRRGQEARLRCSPMKGHSHVYWYRQLPEEGLKFMVYLQKENIIDESGMPKERFSAEFPKEGPSILRIQQVVRGDSAAYFCASSPPAAPRAEAFFGQGTRLTVV.

The chain recombines TRBV7-2 with TRBJ2-5; D possibly corresponds to TRBD1 (5 bases). The CDR3 runs 12 residues. V lost 1 base, J lost 7 bases, and 7 bases lay in between. The germline V gene has CDR1 SGHTA and CDR2 FQGNSA. Here the CDR3 reads CASSLGGWTQYF. Here the CDR3 DNA reads TGTGCCAGCAGCTTAGGGGGCTGGACCCAGTACTTC. Using reference TRBV7-2 and TRBJ2-5 for the parts outside the CDR3, the full variable domain is GAGVSQSPSNKVTEKGKDVELRCDPISGHTALYWYRQSLGQGLEFLIYFQGNSAPDKSGLPSDRFSAERTGGSVSTLTIQRTQQEDSAVYLCASSLGGWTQYFGPGTRLLVL.

This clone has only a few counts. The genes are TRBV30 and TRBJ1-1, with 7 bases aligning to TRBD1. CDR1 GTSNPN and CDR2 SVGIG come from the germline V gene (reference sequence). Germline trimming cut 2 bases from V and 9 bases from J; bases unmatched to any gene: 9. The CDR3 spans 13 residues. The chain's CDR3 is CAWSSGGQHKAFF. The CDR3 DNA reads as TGTGCCTGGAGTAGCGGGGGACAGCACAAAGCTTTCTTT.

The rearrangement joins TRBV14 to TRBJ2-3, with D maybe TRBD2 (6 bases). This CDR3 is 16 amino acids long. Between the trimmed V and J ends, which lost 2 bases and 6 bases, there was a span of 18 bases. The V gene's germline CDR1 is SGHDN and CDR2 FVKESK. CDR3 coding DNA: TGTGCCAGCAGCCAATCCGGCTTGGGGGGTTGGGATACGCAGTATTTT. Protein sequence: CASSQSGLGGWDTQYF. The whole variable domain, filled in from reference TRBV14 and TRBJ2-3, reads EAGVTQFPSHSVIEKGQTVTLRCDPISGHDNLYWYRRVMGKEIKFLLHFVKESKQDESGMPNNRFLAERTGGTYSTLKVQPAELEDSGVYFCASSQSGLGGWDTQYFGPGTRLTVL.

This clone occurred once. The chain couples TRBV27 to TRBJ1-5; D may be TRBD1 (5 bases). Between the trimmed V and J ends, which lost 6 bases and 2 bases, there was a span of 14 bases. The CDR3 is made up of 15 amino acids. Germline lookup yields CDR1 MNHEY and CDR2 SMNVEV (reference sequence). This CDR3 is CASSLRDLGNQPQHF. The CDR3 DNA sequence: TGTGCCAGCAGCCTCCGGGACTTAGGCAATCAGCCCCAGCATTTT.

The J gene is TRBJ1-6, the V gene TRBV19; 8 nucleotides match TRBD1. V was clipped by 7 bases and J by 7 bases; unmatched bases: 15. Germline CDR1 reads LNHDA; CDR2 reads SQIVND (reference sequence). The CDR3 covers 17 residues. Here the CDR3 DNA reads TGTGCCAGTACTAACAGAGCCGGGACAGGTCGAAATTCACCCCTCCACTTT. Its translation: CASTNRAGTGRNSPLHF.

This clone was found a few times. The same CDR3 can be traced to other DNA sequences in this sample. The genes are TRBV5-4 and TRBJ2-1, with unresolved D. V dropped 2 bases and J dropped 4 bases, with 7 bases sitting between them. The CDR3 extends over 13 amino acids. Germline loops: CDR1 SGHNT, CDR2 YYREEE (reference sequence). CDR3 nucleotide sequence: TGTGCCAGCAGCTTCACAGATTACAATGAGCAGTTCTTC. This translates into CASSFTDYNEQFF.

The rearrangement joins TRBV7-9 to TRBJ2-7; D is perhaps TRBD1 (6 bases). Trimming took 5 bases from V and 0 from J, leaving 11 bases between them. CDR1 is SEHNR and CDR2 is FQNEAQ in the germline V gene (reference sequence). The CDR3 contains 14 residues. The CDR3 coding sequence is TGTGCCAGCAGCCCGGACAGCAGCTCCTACGAGCAGTACTTC. The encoded protein is CASSPDSSSYEQYF.